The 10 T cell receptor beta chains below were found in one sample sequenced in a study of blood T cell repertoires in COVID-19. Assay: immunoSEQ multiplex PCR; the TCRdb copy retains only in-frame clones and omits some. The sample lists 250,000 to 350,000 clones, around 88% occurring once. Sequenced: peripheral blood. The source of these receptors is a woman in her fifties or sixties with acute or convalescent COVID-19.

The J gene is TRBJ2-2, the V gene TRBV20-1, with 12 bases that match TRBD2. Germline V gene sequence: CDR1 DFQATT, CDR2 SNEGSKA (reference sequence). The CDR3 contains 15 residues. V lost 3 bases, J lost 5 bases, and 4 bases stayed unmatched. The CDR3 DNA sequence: TGCAGTGCTAGTACCGGGACTAGCGGGACCGGGGAGCTGTTTTTT. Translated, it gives CSASTGTSGTGELFF.

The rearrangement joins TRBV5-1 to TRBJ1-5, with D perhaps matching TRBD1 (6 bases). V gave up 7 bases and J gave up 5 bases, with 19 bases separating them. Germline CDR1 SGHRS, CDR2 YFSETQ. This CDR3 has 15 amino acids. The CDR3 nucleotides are TGCGCCAGCCGACCTGGACCGGGACAAGATCAGCCCCAGCATTTT. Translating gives CASRPGPGQDQPQHF.

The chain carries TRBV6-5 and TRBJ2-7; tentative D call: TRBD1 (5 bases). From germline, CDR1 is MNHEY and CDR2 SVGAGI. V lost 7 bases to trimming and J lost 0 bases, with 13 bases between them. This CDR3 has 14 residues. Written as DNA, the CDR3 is TGTGCCAGCACCGCTACAGGTAGCTCCTACGAGCAGTACGTC. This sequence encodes CASTATGSSYEQYV.

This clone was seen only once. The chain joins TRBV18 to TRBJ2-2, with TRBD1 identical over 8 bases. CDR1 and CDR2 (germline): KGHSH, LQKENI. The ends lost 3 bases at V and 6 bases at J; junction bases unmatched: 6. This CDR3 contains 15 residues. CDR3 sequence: CASSPTGQGAGELFF. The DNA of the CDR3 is TGTGCCAGCTCACCGACCGGACAGGGCGCCGGGGAGCTGTTTTTT.

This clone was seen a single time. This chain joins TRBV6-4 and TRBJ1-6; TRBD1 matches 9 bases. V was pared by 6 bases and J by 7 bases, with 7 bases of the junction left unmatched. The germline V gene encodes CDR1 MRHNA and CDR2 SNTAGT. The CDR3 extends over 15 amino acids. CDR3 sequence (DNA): TGTGCCAGCAGAGTACAGGGGGCGAAAAATTCACCCCTCCACTTT. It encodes CASRVQGAKNSPLHF.

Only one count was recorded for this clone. DNA for the CDR3: TGTGCCAGCAGCTTGGGACATATGAACACTGAAGCTTTCTTT. It specifies CASSLGHMNTEAFF. This chain connects TRBV5-5 to TRBJ1-1, with D uncertain. V was clipped by 0 bases and J by 0 bases, with 6 bases between them. The CDR3 sequence is 14 residues long. Germline V lookup: CDR1 SGHKS, CDR2 YYEKEE (reference sequence).

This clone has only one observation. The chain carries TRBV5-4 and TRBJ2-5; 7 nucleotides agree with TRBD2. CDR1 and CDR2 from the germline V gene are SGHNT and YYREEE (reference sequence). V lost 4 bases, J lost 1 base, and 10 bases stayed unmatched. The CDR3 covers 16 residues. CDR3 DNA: TGTGCCAGCAGCCCCCAGCGTGGGAGGGGCCAAGAGACCCAGTACTTC. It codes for CASSPQRGRGQETQYF.

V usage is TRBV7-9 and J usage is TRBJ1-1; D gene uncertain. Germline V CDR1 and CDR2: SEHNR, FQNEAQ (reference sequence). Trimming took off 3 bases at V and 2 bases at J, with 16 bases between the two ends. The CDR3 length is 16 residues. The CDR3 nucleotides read TGTGCCAGCAGCTTGCCCGTACACAGATATAACACTGAAGCTTTCTTT. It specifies CASSLPVHRYNTEAFF.

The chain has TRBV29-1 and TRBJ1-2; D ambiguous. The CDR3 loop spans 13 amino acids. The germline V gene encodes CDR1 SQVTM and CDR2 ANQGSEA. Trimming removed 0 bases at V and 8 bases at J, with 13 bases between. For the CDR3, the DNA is TGCAGCGTTGAAGATCCCGACGACTTGGGCTACACCTTC. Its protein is CSVEDPDDLGYTF.

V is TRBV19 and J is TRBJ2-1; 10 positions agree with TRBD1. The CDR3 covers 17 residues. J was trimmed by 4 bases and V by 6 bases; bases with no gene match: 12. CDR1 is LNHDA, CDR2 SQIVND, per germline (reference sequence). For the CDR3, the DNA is TGTGCCAGTAGCAGAACCTCCGGGACAGGGGATTACAATGAGCAGTTCTTC. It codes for CASSRTSGTGDYNEQFF.